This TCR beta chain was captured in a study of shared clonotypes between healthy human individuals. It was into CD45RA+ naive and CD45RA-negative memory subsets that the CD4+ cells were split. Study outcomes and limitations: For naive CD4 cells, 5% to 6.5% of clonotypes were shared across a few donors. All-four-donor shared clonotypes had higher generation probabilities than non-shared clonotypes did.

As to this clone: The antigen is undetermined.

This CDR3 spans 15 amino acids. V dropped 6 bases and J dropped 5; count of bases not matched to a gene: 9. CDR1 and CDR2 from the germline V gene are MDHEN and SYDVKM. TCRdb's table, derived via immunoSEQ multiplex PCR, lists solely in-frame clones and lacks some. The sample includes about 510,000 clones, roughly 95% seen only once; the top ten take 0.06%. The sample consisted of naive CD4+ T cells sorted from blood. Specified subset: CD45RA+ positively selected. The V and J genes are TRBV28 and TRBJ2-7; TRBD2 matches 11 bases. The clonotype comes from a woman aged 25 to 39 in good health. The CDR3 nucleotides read TGTGCCAGCAGCCCCCCTACTAGCGGGAGAAACGAGCAGTACTTC. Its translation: CASSPPTSGRNEQYF.